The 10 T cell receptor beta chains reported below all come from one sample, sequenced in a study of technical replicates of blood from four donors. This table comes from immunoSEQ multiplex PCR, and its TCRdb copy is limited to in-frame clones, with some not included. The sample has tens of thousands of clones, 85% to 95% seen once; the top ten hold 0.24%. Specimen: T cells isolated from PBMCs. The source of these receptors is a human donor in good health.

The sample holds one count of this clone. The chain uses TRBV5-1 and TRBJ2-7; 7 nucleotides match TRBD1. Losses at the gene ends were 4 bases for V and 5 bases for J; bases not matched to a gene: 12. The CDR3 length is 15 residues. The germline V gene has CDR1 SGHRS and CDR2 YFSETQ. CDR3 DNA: TGCGCCAGCAGCACCCCTGGGACAGCAGCCCACGAGCAGTACTTC. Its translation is CASSTPGTAAHEQYF.

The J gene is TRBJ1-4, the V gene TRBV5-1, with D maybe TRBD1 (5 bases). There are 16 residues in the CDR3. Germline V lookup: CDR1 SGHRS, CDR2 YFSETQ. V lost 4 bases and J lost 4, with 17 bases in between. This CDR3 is CASSPDPTANNEKLFF. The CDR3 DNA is TGCGCCAGCAGCCCCGACCCGACAGCCAATAATGAAAAACTGTTTTTT.

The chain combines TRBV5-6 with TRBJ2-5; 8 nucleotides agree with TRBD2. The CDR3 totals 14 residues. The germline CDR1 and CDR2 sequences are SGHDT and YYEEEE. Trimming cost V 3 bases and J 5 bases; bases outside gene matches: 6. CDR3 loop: CASSSAGAGETQYF. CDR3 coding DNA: TGTGCCAGCAGCTCAGCGGGAGCAGGGGAGACCCAGTACTTC.

CDR3: CASSLSPGSGNTIYF. CDR3 DNA sequence: TGTGCCAGCAGCTTATCACCAGGCTCTGGAAACACCATATATTTT. The V and J genes are TRBV7-8 and TRBJ1-3; D is unclear. The CDR3 loop spans 15 amino acids. Germline V CDR1 and CDR2: SGHVS, FQNEAQ. The ends were cut back, 2 bases at V and 0 bases at J, with 8 bases in the middle.

In DNA form, the CDR3 reads TGCACCAGCAGCAACAGGGGGTCCGATGTCGAGCAGGGGTTCCCCCCCAGCTATGGCTACACCTTC. Its translation is CTSSNRGSDVEQGFPPSYGYTF. The V call is TRBV1, the J call TRBJ1-2; the listed D gene, TRBD1, was not tested against the DNA. TRBV1 is a known pseudogene. There are 22 residues in the CDR3.

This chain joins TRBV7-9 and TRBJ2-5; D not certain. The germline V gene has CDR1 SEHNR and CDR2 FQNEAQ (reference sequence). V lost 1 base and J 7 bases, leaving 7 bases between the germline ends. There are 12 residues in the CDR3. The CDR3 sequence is CASSLDIATQYF. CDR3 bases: TGTGCCAGCAGCTTAGACATCGCGACCCAGTACTTC.

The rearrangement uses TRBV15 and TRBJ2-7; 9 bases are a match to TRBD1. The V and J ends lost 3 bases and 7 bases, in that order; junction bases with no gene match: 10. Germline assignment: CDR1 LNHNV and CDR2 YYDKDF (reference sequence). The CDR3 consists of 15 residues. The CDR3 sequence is CATSSPGGQGKEQYF. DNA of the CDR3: TGTGCCACCAGCAGCCCCGGGGGACAGGGAAAAGAGCAGTACTTC. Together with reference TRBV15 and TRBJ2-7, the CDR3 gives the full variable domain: DAMVIQNPRYQVTQFGKPVTLSCSQTLNHNVMYWYQQKSSQAPKLLFHYYDKDFNNEADTPDNFQSRRPNTSFCFLDIRSPGLGDTAMYLCATSSPGGQGKEQYFGPGTRLTVT.

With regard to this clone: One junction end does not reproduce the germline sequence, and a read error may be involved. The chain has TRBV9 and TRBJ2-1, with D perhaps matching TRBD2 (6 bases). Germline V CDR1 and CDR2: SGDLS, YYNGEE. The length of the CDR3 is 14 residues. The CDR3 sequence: CSSSPGGSYNEQFF. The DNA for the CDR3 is TGTTCCAGCAGCCCCGGGGGCTCCTACAATGAGCAGTTCTTC.

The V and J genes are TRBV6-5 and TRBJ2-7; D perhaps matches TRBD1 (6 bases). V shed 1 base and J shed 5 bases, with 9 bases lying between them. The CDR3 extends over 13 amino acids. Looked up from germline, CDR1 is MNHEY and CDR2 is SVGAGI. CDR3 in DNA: TGTGCCAGCAGTTACTGGGACAACGACGAGCAGTACTTC. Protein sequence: CASSYWDNDEQYF.

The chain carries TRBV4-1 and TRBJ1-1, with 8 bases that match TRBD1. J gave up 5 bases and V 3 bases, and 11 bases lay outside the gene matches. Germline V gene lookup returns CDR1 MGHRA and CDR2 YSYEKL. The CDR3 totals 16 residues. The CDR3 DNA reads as TGCGCCAGCAGCCACGGGCAGGACAGGGTTTTAACTGAAGCTTTCTTT. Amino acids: CASSHGQDRVLTEAFF.